The present entry profiles one T cell receptor beta chain with its context. The data derive from a study of blood T cell repertoires in COVID-19. Clones were sequenced by immunoSEQ multiplex PCR, and TCRdb holds only the in-frame ones, with some missing. The table has roughly 240,000 clones, about 82% seen once. This CDR3 is 14 amino acids long. Germline values: CDR1 KGHDR, CDR2 SFDVKD. V dropped 6 bases and J dropped 8; count of bases not matched to a gene: 8. This chain uses TRBV24-1 with TRBJ2-3; 9 nucleotides agree with TRBD2. The clonotype originates from a woman aged 80 or over with COVID-19, enrolled during active disease. What was sequenced was peripheral blood. The CDR3 sequence is CATSQGGGASTQYF. CDR3 in DNA: TGTGCCACCAGTCAAGGCGGGGGGGCGAGTACGCAGTATTTT.